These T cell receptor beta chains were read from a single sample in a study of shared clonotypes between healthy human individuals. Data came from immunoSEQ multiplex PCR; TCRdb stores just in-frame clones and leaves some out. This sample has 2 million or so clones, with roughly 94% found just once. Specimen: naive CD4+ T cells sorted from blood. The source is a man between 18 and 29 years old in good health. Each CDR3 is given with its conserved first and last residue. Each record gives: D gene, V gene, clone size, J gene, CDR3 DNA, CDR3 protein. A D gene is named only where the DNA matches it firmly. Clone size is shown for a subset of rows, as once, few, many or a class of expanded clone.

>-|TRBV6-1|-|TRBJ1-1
TGTGCCAGCAGTTGGGGTAGGGTAAGCACTGAAGCTTTCTTT
CASSWGRVSTEAFF
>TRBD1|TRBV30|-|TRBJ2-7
TGTGCCTGGAGCCCCGGGACAGCCTACGAGCAGTACTTC
CAWSPGTAYEQYF
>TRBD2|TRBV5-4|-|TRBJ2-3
TGTGCCAGCAGCTTCCTAGCGGTTTCTAGCACAGATACGCAGTATTTT
CASSFLAVSSTDTQYF
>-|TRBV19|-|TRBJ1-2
TGTGCCAGTAGTATCCTCCAGTCTGAGTATGGCTACACCTTC
CASSILQSEYGYTF
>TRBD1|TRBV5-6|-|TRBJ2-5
TGTGCCGGCAGCTCAGGGACAGCCTACGACCAAGAGACCCAGTACTTC
CAGSSGTAYDQETQYF
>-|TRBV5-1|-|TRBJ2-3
TGCGCCAGCAGCTTGGCCCATAGCAGCATAGATACGCAGTATTTT
CASSLAHSSIDTQYF
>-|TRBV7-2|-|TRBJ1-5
TGTGCCAGCAGCTGGTTCGACAGTCCGGATCAGCCCCAGCATTTT
CASSWFDSPDQPQHF
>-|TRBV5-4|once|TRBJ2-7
TGTGCCAGTCGACAGCTCCTCATGACCTACGAGCAGTACTTC
CASRQLLMTYEQYF
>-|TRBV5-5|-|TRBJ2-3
TGTGCCAGCAGCTGGGCTAGCGGCACAGATACGCAGTATTTT
CASSWASGTDTQYF
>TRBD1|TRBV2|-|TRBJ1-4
TGTGCCAGCATCAAGACAGGGGGCGGAAGAACTAATGAAAAACTGTTTTTT
CASIKTGGGRTNEKLFF
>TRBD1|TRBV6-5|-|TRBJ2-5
TGTGCCAGTTGGACAGGGGAGACCCAGTACTTC
CASWTGETQYF
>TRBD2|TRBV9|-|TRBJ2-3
TGTGCCAGCAGCGTAGAAGCTGGGCTAGCGGGGAGACCTAGCACAGATACGCAGTATTTT
CASSVEAGLAGRPSTDTQYF
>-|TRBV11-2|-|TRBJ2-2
TGTGCCAGCAGCTTAGCCCGAACCGGGGAGCTGTTTTTT
CASSLARTGELFF
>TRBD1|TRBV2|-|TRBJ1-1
TGTGCCAGCAGTGTTGGGACAGAATACACTGAAGCTTTCTTT
CASSVGTEYTEAFF
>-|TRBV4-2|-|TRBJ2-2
TGTGCCAGCAGCCAAGATTTACAGCGTTCCGGGGAGCTGTTTTTT
CASSQDLQRSGELFF
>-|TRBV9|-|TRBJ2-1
TGTGCCAGCAGCGTATCACCTGGGGCCCTTCCGTTCTTC
CASSVSPGALPFF
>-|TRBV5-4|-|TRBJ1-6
TGTGCCAGCAGCTTGGTAGAGACAGCTCGCTCACCCCTCCACTTT
CASSLVETARSPLHF
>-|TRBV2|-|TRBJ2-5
TGTGCCAGCAGTGAAGGGAAGACCCAGTACTTC
CASSEGKTQYF
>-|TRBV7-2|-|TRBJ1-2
TGTGCCAGCAGCTTAGTTAGTAGTCCTGGAGCTAACTATGGCTACACCTTC
CASSLVSSPGANYGYTF
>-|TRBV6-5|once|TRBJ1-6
TGTGCCAGCACCTACGGTCAGTCCTATAATTCACCCCTCCACTTT
CASTYGQSYNSPLHF
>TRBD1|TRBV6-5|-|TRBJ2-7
TGTGCCAGCAGGGCGGCCGGGACAGGGCACTACGAGCAGTACTTC
CASRAAGTGHYEQYF
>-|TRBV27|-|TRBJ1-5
TGTGCCAGCAGTTTACGCTTGAGCCAGCCCCAGCATTTT
CASSLRLSQPQHF
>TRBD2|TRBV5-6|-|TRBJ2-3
TGTGCCAGCAGCTTGCCAACTAGCGGGATAGGTCAGAGAGATACGCAGTATTTT
CASSLPTSGIGQRDTQYF
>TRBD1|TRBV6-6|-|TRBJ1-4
TGTGCCAGCAGTGGACAGGTTAATGAAAAACTGTTTTTT
CASSGQVNEKLFF
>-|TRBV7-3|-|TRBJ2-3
TGTGCCAGCAGCTTAGGTAGGGGAGATACGCAGTATTTT
CASSLGRGDTQYF
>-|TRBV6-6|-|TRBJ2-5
TGTGCCAGCAGTTGGAGTCAGTCGAAAGAGACCCAGTACTTC
CASSWSQSKETQYF
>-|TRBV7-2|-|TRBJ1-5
TGTGCCAGCAGGCTTACAGCCGATCAGCCCCAGCATTTT
CASRLTADQPQHF
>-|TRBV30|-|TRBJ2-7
TGTGCCTGGAGTGTACCGAGACTTGGTGTCTACGAGCAGTACTTC
CAWSVPRLGVYEQYF
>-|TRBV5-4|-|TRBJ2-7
TGTGCCAGCCAGCAAACTAGTGCCTCCTACGAGCAGTACTTC
CASQQTSASYEQYF
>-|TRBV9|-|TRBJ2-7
TGTGCCAGCAGCCCCGGTAGGTCGACCTACGAGCAGTACTTC
CASSPGRSTYEQYF
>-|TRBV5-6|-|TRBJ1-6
TGTGCCAGCAGCTTCGGCAGTTATAATTCACCCCTCCACTTT
CASSFGSYNSPLHF
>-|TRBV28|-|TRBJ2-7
TGTGCCAGCAGTCTCCGGGACAAGAGGCAGTACTTC
CASSLRDKRQYF
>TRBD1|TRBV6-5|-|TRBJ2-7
TGTGCCAGCAGTTACTCGAGTCAGGGGGTCTACGAGCAGTACTTC
CASSYSSQGVYEQYF
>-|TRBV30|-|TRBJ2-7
TGTGCCTGGAGTCAAACAAGGCAGGAGCAGTACTTC
CAWSQTRQEQYF
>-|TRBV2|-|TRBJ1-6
TGTGCCAGCAGCAGCGAGGGCCCCTATAATTCACCCCTCCACTTT
CASSSEGPYNSPLHF
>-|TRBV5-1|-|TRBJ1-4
TGCGCCAGCAGCTGGGGGGCCGCCTCAACTAATGAAAAACTGTTTTTT
CASSWGAASTNEKLFF
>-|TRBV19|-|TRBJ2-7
TGTGCCAGTAGTATAGATCAAGGAAATGAGCAGTACTTC
CASSIDQGNEQYF
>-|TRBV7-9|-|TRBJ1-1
TGTGCCAGCAGCTTAGTTGAGGGGTTTACAGGGACATTGAGCACTGAAGCTTTCTTT
CASSLVEGFTGTLSTEAFF